The rows below give T cell receptor beta chains drawn from one sample of a study of identical twins. TCRdb analysed the 5' RACE reads with MiXCR anew, one entry per CDR3 protein. The sample yields 1.5 million to 2 million distinct CDR3 sequences, roughly 35% seen once. Source material: cord blood. The receptor set was obtained from a newborn girl in good health. Both conserved end residues are part of each CDR3. The order of the fields is CDR3 length, clone size, J gene, D gene, V gene, CDR3 DNA, CDR3 protein. D genes are given only for firm matches. Size is omitted from some rows. Given values are once, few, many or a class for expanded clones.

15 NA TRBJ2-7 TRBD2 TRBV10-3 TGTGCCATCAGGACTAGCGGGGGCTCCTACAATGAGCAGTACTTC CAIRTSGGSYNEQYF
14 NA TRBJ2-7 NA TRBV27 TGTGCCAGCAGCCCGTTCCGGGGGACCTACGAGCAGTACTTC CASSPFRGTYEQYF
12 NA TRBJ2-7 NA TRBV29-1 TGCAGCGTTGCGGGGGGCAACTACGAGCAGTACTTC CSVAGGNYEQYF
12 few TRBJ2-4 NA TRBV28 TGTGCCAGCAGCGACGGTCGCCGGATTCAGTACTTC CASSDGRRIQYF
17 NA TRBJ1-1 NA TRBV5-1 TGCGCCAGCAGCTTGGATCGCGGCAGGGTGCGGTCCACTGAAGCTTTCTTT CASSLDRGRVRSTEAFF
15 NA TRBJ1-5 TRBD1 TRBV2 TGTGCCAGCAGTGTAGACAGGGTACCCAATCAGCCCCAGCATTTT CASSVDRVPNQPQHF
14 NA TRBJ1-1 NA TRBV30 TGTGCCTGGATGCGGGGTGGCCCGAACACTGAAGCTTTCTTT CAWMRGGPNTEAFF
15 few TRBJ2-7 TRBD1 TRBV11-1 TGTGCCAGCAGCAGAGGACTGGACAGGGGCTACGAGCAGTACTTC CASSRGLDRGYEQYF
17 few TRBJ2-3 NA TRBV20-1 TGCAGTGCCCCCATTGCCGGAGCGATCACAAGCACAGATACGCAGTATTTT CSAPIAGAITSTDTQYF
16 NA TRBJ2-1 TRBD2 TRBV7-2 TGTGCCAGCAGCTTAGAGTCCGGGACTAGCGGGAGCGGTCTGTTCTTC CASSLESGTSGSGLFF
15 NA TRBJ1-1 NA TRBV14 TGTGCCAGCAGCCCCAGGCCCAGGGTGAACACTGAAGCTTTCTTT CASSPRPRVNTEAFF